This passage covers 14 T cell receptor beta chains from one sample sequenced in a study of blood T cell repertoires in COVID-19. TCRdb's table, derived via immunoSEQ multiplex PCR, lists solely in-frame clones and lacks some. The data show approximately 92,000 clones, around nine tenths seen once. The sequencing input was peripheral blood. All receptors come from a woman in her fifties or sixties with COVID-19, enrolled during active disease.

The J gene is TRBJ2-2, the V gene TRBV7-3, with D uncertain. Trimming removed 5 bases at V and 7 bases at J, with 11 bases between. The germline CDR1 and CDR2 sequences are SGHTA and FQGTGA. The length of the CDR3 is 13 residues. The CDR3 loop reads CASSRHRDGELFF. In DNA, the CDR3 is TGTGCCAGCAGCAGACACAGAGACGGGGAGCTGTTTTTT.

The rearrangement joins TRBV14 to TRBJ2-1; D ambiguous. This CDR3 comprises 11 residues. Germline loops: CDR1 SGHDN, CDR2 FVKESK. V gave up 4 bases and J gave up 9 bases, with 7 bases separating them. CDR3 DNA sequence: TGTGCCAGCAGCCTAACGGGTGAGCAGTTCTTC. The encoded protein is CASSLTGEQFF.

This CDR3 is CASSLGGYSGNTIYF. CDR3 nucleotide sequence: TGTGCCAGCAGCTTAGGCGGGTACTCTGGAAACACCATATATTTT. The rearrangement uses TRBV7-9 and TRBJ1-3; unclear D gene. V was pared by 1 base and J by 0 bases, with 7 bases between. The CDR3 consists of 15 residues. Germline assignment: CDR1 SEHNR and CDR2 FQNEAQ (reference sequence).

This clone appeared once. This chain uses TRBV4-3 with TRBJ1-2; D is possibly TRBD1 (5 bases). Trimming shortened V by 1 base and J by 1 base, and 10 bases separated the two germline ends. Per the germline V gene, CDR1 is LGHNA and CDR2 is YSLEER. This CDR3 is 15 amino acids long. The CDR3 region has the DNA TGCGCCAGCAGCCAAGGGGGCGGGGGTAACTATGGCTACACCTTC. Translated: CASSQGGGGNYGYTF.

The rearrangement links TRBV11-2 to TRBJ2-1; 9 nucleotides line up with TRBD1. The CDR3 runs to 16 residues. Germline CDR1 is SGHAT and CDR2 is FQNNGV. With V trimmed by 5 bases and J by 8 bases, 13 bases remained unmatched. This CDR3 reads CASSAFAGTGLDEQFF. CDR3 sequence (DNA): TGTGCCAGCAGCGCATTTGCCGGGACAGGGTTGGATGAGCAGTTCTTC.

The V call is TRBV30, the J call TRBJ2-7; possibly TRBD1 for D (5 bases). The CDR3 totals 13 residues. The V end lost 1 base, the J end lost 6 bases, and 13 bases lay between the germline ends. CDR1 and CDR2 from the germline V gene are GTSNPN and SVGIG (reference sequence). This CDR3 is CAWSARTWTEQYF. DNA of the CDR3: TGTGCCTGGAGTGCCAGGACATGGACCGAGCAGTACTTC.

This chain connects TRBV9 to TRBJ1-1; 8 bases line up with TRBD1. Per germline, CDR1 SGDLS and CDR2 YYNGEE. This CDR3 spans 13 amino acids. V was pared by 4 bases and J by 3 bases, with 2 bases of the junction left unmatched. CDR3 coding DNA: TGTGCCAGCAGCCCACAGGGGGACACTGAAGCTTTCTTT. Protein product: CASSPQGDTEAFF. Supplemented by reference TRBV9 and TRBJ1-1, the full variable domain reads DSGVTQTPKHLITATGQRVTLRCSPRSGDLSVYWYQQSLDQGLQFLIQYYNGEERAKGNILERFSAQQFPDLHSELNLSSLELGDSALYFCASSPQGDTEAFFGQGTRLTVV.

The J gene is TRBJ1-2, the V gene TRBV24-1; tentatively, D is TRBD1 (5 bases). Looked up from germline, CDR1 is KGHDR and CDR2 is SFDVKD. Trimming took 5 bases from V and 5 from J, leaving 8 bases between them. The CDR3 covers 12 residues. CDR3 DNA: TGTGCCACCAGTGCAGGGCCGTATGGCTACACCTTC. Its protein product is CATSAGPYGYTF.

This chain links TRBV27 with TRBJ1-2, with 7 bases aligning to TRBD1. Germline trimming cut 6 bases from V and 8 bases from J; bases unmatched to any gene: 9. The CDR3 is 13 residues long. Germline loops: CDR1 MNHEY, CDR2 SMNVEV (reference sequence). DNA for the CDR3: TGTGCCAGCAGGGACACAGGGGCGGAAGGCTACACCTTC. Its translation is CASRDTGAEGYTF.

This clone showed up just a few times. The chain combines TRBV2 with TRBJ2-7; 9 bases map to TRBD2. This CDR3 comprises 16 residues. Germline CDR1 SNHLY, CDR2 FYNNEI. The V segment lost 4 bases and the J segment 1 base; nucleotides outside the gene matches: 8. CDR3 sequence reads: CASSGLAGASSYEQYF. The DNA for the CDR3 is TGTGCCAGCAGTGGGTTAGCGGGGGCCTCTTCCTACGAGCAGTACTTC. The variable domain in full, completed from reference TRBV2 and TRBJ2-7, reads EPEVTQTPSHQVTQMGQEVILRCVPISNHLYFYWYRQILGQKVEFLVSFYNNEISEKSEIFDDQFSVERPDGSNFTLKIRSTKLEDSAMYFCASSGLAGASSYEQYFGPGTRLTVT.

V and J are TRBV7-2 and TRBJ1-1; maybe TRBD1 (5 bases). The CDR3 extends over 13 amino acids. Per germline, CDR1 SGHTA and CDR2 FQGNSA. The V gene lost 3 bases and the J gene lost 5 bases, with 10 bases spanning the gap. DNA of the CDR3: TGTGCCAGCAGCTTTCAGGGTCAGACTGAAGCTTTCTTT. Its protein product is CASSFQGQTEAFF.

V and J are TRBV30 and TRBJ2-5, with D possibly matching TRBD1 (7 bases). The V end lost 2 bases, the J end lost 7 bases, and 20 bases lay between the germline ends. Germline V CDR1 and CDR2: GTSNPN, SVGIG (reference sequence). The CDR3 length is 15 residues. The CDR3 reads CAWSPGRGRLGTQYF. The DNA for the CDR3 is TGTGCCTGGAGTCCTGGCAGGGGGAGGTTAGGGACCCAGTACTTC.

The V call is TRBV5-1, the J call TRBJ1-5; D is undetermined. V dropped 4 bases and J dropped 2 bases, with 7 bases sitting between them. Germline lookup yields CDR1 SGHRS and CDR2 YFSETQ. The CDR3 is 13 residues long. CDR3 nucleotides: TGCGCCAGCAGCGAGTCGGGCAATCAGCCCCAGCATTTT. It yields the protein CASSESGNQPQHF.

In this sample, this clone turned up once. The rearrangement uses TRBV9 and TRBJ2-7, with a weak D call TRBD1 (6 bases). Germline V lookup: CDR1 SGDLS, CDR2 YYNGEE. There are 16 residues in the CDR3. V dropped 0 bases and J dropped 0 bases, with 13 bases sitting between them. CDR3: CASSVEGEWGSYEQYF. Here the CDR3 DNA reads TGTGCCAGCAGCGTAGAGGGGGAGTGGGGCTCCTACGAGCAGTACTTC.